Listed below are T cell receptor beta chains from one sample, sequenced in a study of radiotherapy plus CTLA-4 blockade in lung cancer. Only in-frame clones appear in the TCRdb table, and some are missing; sequencing was by immunoSEQ multiplex PCR. Of 20,000 to 30,000 clones listed, roughly 79% are singletons. The specimen comprised peripheral blood, sampled from a patient treated with radiotherapy plus ipilimumab. The receptors come from a human donor with non-small cell lung cancer that progressed on radiotherapy plus ipilimumab. Each CDR3 is given with its conserved first and last residue. Each record gives: J gene, V gene, clone size, D gene, CDR3 protein, CDR3 DNA. A D gene is named only where the DNA matches it firmly. Not every row has a clone size; where given, it reads once, few, many or a size class.

TRBJ2-1 | TRBV2 | once | . | CASKTRNSYNEQFF | TGTGCCAGCAAGACTAGGAATTCTTACAATGAGCAGTTCTTC
TRBJ1-1 | TRBV7-2 | few | . | CASSLGTVLNTEAFF | TGTGCCAGCAGCTTAGGCACGGTCCTGAACACTGAAGCTTTCTTT
TRBJ2-2 | TRBV13 | . | . | CASSFVNEGTGELFF | TGTGCCAGCAGCTTCGTTAACGAGGGGACCGGGGAGCTGTTTTTT
TRBJ2-7 | TRBV2 | . | . | CASDVQGIREQYF | TGTGCCAGCGATGTCCAGGGAATCCGGGAGCAGTACTTC
TRBJ2-7 | TRBV6-5 | . | . | CASSYERLRGEGEQYF | TGTGCCAGCAGTTACGAGAGGTTGAGGGGAGAAGGCGAGCAGTACTTC
TRBJ1-1 | TRBV6-5 | . | . | CASSYASGTSGTEAFF | TGTGCCAGCAGTTACGCCTCCGGGACTTCAGGGACTGAAGCTTTCTTT
TRBJ1-3 | TRBV6-1 | . | . | CASSEAQSSGNTIYF | TGTGCCAGCAGTGAAGCGCAATCCTCTGGAAACACCATATATTTT
TRBJ1-2 | TRBV9 | . | . | CASSVDADWGDGYTF | TGTGCCAGCAGCGTAGATGCGGATTGGGGTGATGGCTACACCTTC
TRBJ1-3 | TRBV6-1 | . | TRBD1 | CASSEAGGASYTIYF | TGTGCCAGCAGTGAAGCAGGGGGCGCTTCTTACACCATATATTTT
TRBJ1-2 | TRBV7-8 | . | TRBD1 | CASSLGGGGDGYTF | TGTGCCAGCAGCCTTGGGGGAGGGGGCGATGGCTACACCTTC
TRBJ1-2 | TRBV5-1 | . | . | CASSLRGAGYTF | TGCGCCAGCAGCTTGAGGGGGGCTGGCTACACCTTC
TRBJ1-4 | TRBV5-5 | . | . | CASSLAGEGKLFF | TGTGCCAGCAGCTTGGCCGGTGAGGGAAAACTGTTTTTT
TRBJ2-3 | TRBV9 | . | . | CASSVYGGTDTQYF | TGTGCCAGCAGCGTATACGGGGGCACAGATACGCAGTATTTT
TRBJ2-7 | TRBV28 | . | . | CASGETSYEQYF | TGTGCCAGCGGCGAGACTTCCTACGAGCAGTACTTC
TRBJ1-3 | TRBV4-1 | few | . | CASSRDLLLGNTIYF | TGCGCCAGCAGCCGGGATCTTCTGCTTGGAAACACCATATATTTT
TRBJ1-5 | TRBV7-9 | . | . | CASSFFGQPQHF | TGTGCCAGCAGCTTTTTTGGACAGCCCCAGCATTTT
TRBJ1-2 | TRBV27 | . | . | CASSPSPRPTRYGYTF | TGTGCCAGCAGTCCCAGTCCGCGGCCAACAAGATATGGCTACACCTTC
TRBJ2-7 | TRBV5-1 | . | . | CASSAHQGGDYEQYF | TGCGCCAGCAGCGCACACCAGGGGGGCGACTACGAGCAGTACTTC
TRBJ1-3 | TRBV18 | few | . | CASSPAGLVNTIYF | TGTGCCAGCTCACCAGCAGGACTCGTAAACACCATATATTTT
TRBJ2-5 | TRBV27 | . | TRBD1 | CASSPSGQGFQVQETQYF | TGTGCCAGCAGTCCTTCGGGACAGGGCTTCCAAGTTCAAGAGACCCAGTACTTC
TRBJ1-3 | TRBV15 | . | . | CATSRDLGPLSGNTIYF | TGTGCCACCAGCAGAGATTTGGGGCCACTCTCTGGAAACACCATATATTTT
TRBJ1-1 | TRBV4-2 | once | TRBD1 | CASSPQGQGTTEAFF | TGTGCCAGCAGCCCCCAAGGACAGGGAACTACTGAAGCTTTCTTT
TRBJ2-4 | TRBV28 | . | . | CASSSGNSGIQYF | TGTGCCAGCAGCTCCGGAAATAGCGGCATTCAGTACTTC
TRBJ1-1 | TRBV4-1 | . | . | CASSQTRRNPNTEAFF | TGCGCCAGCAGCCAAACCCGACGGAACCCGAACACTGAAGCTTTCTTT
TRBJ1-2 | TRBV6-1 | . | TRBD1 | CASSLRQGKRNTF | TGTGCCAGCAGCCTGAGACAGGGAAAGAGGAACACCTTC
TRBJ1-1 | TRBV18 | . | TRBD1 | CASSPLEDRDTEAFF | TGTGCCAGCTCACCACTCGAGGACAGGGACACTGAAGCTTTCTTT
TRBJ2-7 | TRBV15 | . | TRBD2 | CATGRASGSHEQYF | TGTGCCACGGGGAGGGCTAGCGGGAGTCACGAGCAGTACTTC
TRBJ2-1 | TRBV7-9 | . | TRBD2 | CASSPLVGGGSYNEQFF | TGTGCCAGCAGCCCCCTAGTTGGGGGGGGATCCTACAATGAGCAGTTCTTC
TRBJ1-4 | TRBV7-2 | once | . | CASSLMARQNEKLFF | TGTGCCAGCAGCTTAATGGCCAGGCAAAATGAAAAACTGTTTTTT
TRBJ2-1 | TRBV27 | . | TRBD2 | CASSLLAGGSEQFF | TGTGCCAGCAGTTTACTAGCGGGAGGTTCTGAGCAGTTCTTC
TRBJ2-3 | TRBV5-3 | . | TRBD1 | CARSPCRDRDPVTQYF | TGTGCCAGAAGCCCTTGCCGGGACAGGGACCCGGTTACGCAGTATTTT
TRBJ2-7 | TRBV19 | . | . | CASWDTHSYEQYF | TGTGCCAGTTGGGACACCCACTCCTACGAGCAGTACTTC
TRBJ2-3 | TRBV2 | . | . | CASSGADTQYF | TGTGCCAGCAGTGGTGCAGATACGCAGTATTTT
TRBJ1-1 | TRBV19 | . | . | CASKLRKGTEAFF | TGTGCCAGTAAGTTGAGGAAGGGAACTGAAGCTTTCTTT
TRBJ2-1 | TRBV12-5 | . | TRBD2 | CASGASVGSGSHEQFF | TGTGCTAGTGGCGCTAGCGTCGGTAGCGGGAGCCATGAGCAGTTCTTC
TRBJ1-4 | TRBV7-9 | . | . | CASSLNRRNEKLFF | TGTGCCAGCAGCTTAAACCGGAGAAATGAAAAACTGTTTTTT
TRBJ1-5 | TRBV7-2 | . | . | CASSFKWGAGQPQHF | TGTGCCAGCAGCTTTAAGTGGGGGGCTGGGCAGCCCCAGCATTTT
TRBJ2-4 | TRBV10-3 | medium-sized | TRBD2 | CAISDESELAGPQYF | TGTGCCATCAGTGATGAGAGTGAACTAGCGGGGCCTCAGTACTTC
TRBJ2-3 | TRBV27 | . | . | CASSLGLIWADTQYF | TGTGCCAGCAGTTTAGGTCTAATCTGGGCAGATACGCAGTATTTT
TRBJ2-2 | TRBV6-5 | once | . | CASSYSRRTNTGELFF | TGTGCCAGCAGTTACTCCCGGAGGACGAACACCGGGGAGCTGTTTTTT
TRBJ2-6 | TRBV6-6 | . | . | CASNLPGANVLTF | TGTGCCAGCAACCTCCCCGGGGCCAACGTCCTGACTTTC
TRBJ2-5 | TRBV5-1 | . | . | CASSLGRVGGETQYF | TGCGCCAGCAGCCTGGGGCGGGTCGGAGGGGAGACCCAGTACTTC
TRBJ2-5 | TRBV9 | . | . | CASSVATGYQETQYF | TGTGCCAGCAGCGTAGCCACAGGGTACCAAGAGACCCAGTACTTC
TRBJ1-1 | TRBV19 | . | . | CASSLLPDLNTEAFF | TGTGCCAGTAGTCTACTCCCTGACCTGAACACTGAAGCTTTCTTT
TRBJ1-6 | TRBV12-1 | . | . | CASSFLGAKTSSYNSPLHF | TGTGCCAGCAGCTTTTTAGGAGCAAAAACAAGCTCCTATAATTCACCCCTCCACTTT
TRBJ2-3 | TRBV15 | . | . | CATSRGSPTDTQYF | TGTGCCACCAGCAGAGGGTCTCCGACGGATACGCAGTATTTT
TRBJ2-2 | TRBV27 | once | . | CASSFAGRTGELFF | TGTGCCAGCAGTTTTGCAGGGCGAACCGGGGAGCTGTTTTTT
TRBJ2-1 | TRBV11-3 | . | . | CASSFRLARYNEQFF | TGTGCCAGCAGCTTCCGGCTAGCCCGTTACAATGAGCAGTTCTTC
TRBJ2-5 | TRBV4-1 | . | TRBD2 | CASSLLAGGLGETQYF | TGCGCCAGCAGCTTGTTAGCGGGGGGCCTGGGGGAGACCCAGTACTTC
TRBJ1-3 | TRBV28 | few | . | CASSSPGSPGNTIYF | TGTGCCAGCAGCTCTCCGGGGAGCCCTGGAAACACCATATATTTT
TRBJ1-1 | TRBV7-9 | . | . | CASSLEPAGPTEAFF | TGTGCCAGCAGCTTAGAGCCGGCCGGACCCACTGAAGCTTTCTTT
TRBJ2-7 | TRBV9 | . | . | CASSVTDSYEQYF | TGTGCCAGCAGCGTAACAGATTCCTACGAGCAGTACTTC
TRBJ1-2 | TRBV28 | . | TRBD1 | CAIPGGFGYGYTF | TGTGCCATCCCAGGGGGCTTTGGCTATGGCTACACCTTC
TRBJ2-3 | TRBV9 | once | TRBD2 | CATSLGLANTDTQYF | TGTGCCACTTCGCTCGGACTAGCGAATACAGATACGCAGTATTTT
TRBJ1-5 | TRBV28 | . | . | CASSPRTETTTQHF | TGTGCCAGCAGTCCCCGGACAGAGACTACGACCCAGCATTTT
TRBJ2-7 | TRBV19 | . | . | CASSIEVLCWIHYEQYF | TGTGCCAGTAGTATAGAGGTTCTGTGCTGGATCCACTACGAGCAGTACTTC
TRBJ2-3 | TRBV9 | . | TRBD1 | CASSPGWDSSTDTQYF | TGTGCCAGCAGCCCTGGGTGGGACAGTAGTACAGATACGCAGTATTTT
TRBJ1-2 | TRBV5-5 | . | . | CASSLEFYGYTF | TGTGCCAGCAGCTTGGAGTTCTATGGCTACACCTTC